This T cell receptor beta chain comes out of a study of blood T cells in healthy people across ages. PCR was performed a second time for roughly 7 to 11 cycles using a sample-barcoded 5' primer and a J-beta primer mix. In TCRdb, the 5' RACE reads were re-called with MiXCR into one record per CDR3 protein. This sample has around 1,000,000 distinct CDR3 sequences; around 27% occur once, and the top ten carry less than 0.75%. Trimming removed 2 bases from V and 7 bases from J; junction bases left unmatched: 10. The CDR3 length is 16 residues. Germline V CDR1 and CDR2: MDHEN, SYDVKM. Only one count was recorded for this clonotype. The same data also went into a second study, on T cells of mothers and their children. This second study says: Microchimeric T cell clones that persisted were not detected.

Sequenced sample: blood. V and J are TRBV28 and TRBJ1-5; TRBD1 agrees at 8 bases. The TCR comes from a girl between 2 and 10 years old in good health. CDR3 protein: CASSLGQGVTWQPQHF. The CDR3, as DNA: TGTGCCAGCAGTTTAGGACAGGGAGTAACTTGGCAGCCCCAGCATTTT.